These 20 T cell receptor beta chains share one sample of origin, sequenced in a study of blood T cell dynamics during melanoma immunotherapy. TCRdb keeps only in-frame clones here, not all; method: immunoSEQ multiplex PCR. The data hold under 7,000 clones, with roughly 91% observed a single time. Described time point: pre-treatment baseline. Material: cell-free DNA from blood, obtained from a patient treated with checkpoint blockade. These receptors were obtained from a human donor with melanoma.

CDR3 amino acids: CASSLAADSSTDTQYF. In DNA form, the CDR3 reads TGTGCCAGCAGCTTAGCAGCGGATTCTAGCACAGATACGCAGTATTTT. This chain uses TRBV7-2 with TRBJ2-3, with D possibly matching TRBD2 (5 bases). V dropped 0 bases and J dropped 0 bases, with 10 bases sitting between them. Germline V gene sequence: CDR1 SGHTA, CDR2 FQGNSA. CDR3 size: 16 residues.

This clone was seen once. The gene calls are TRBV7-2 and TRBJ1-1, with 7 positions matching TRBD1. The V gene end was trimmed by 1 base and the J gene end by 11 bases; junction bases not matched to a gene: 7. This CDR3 spans 13 amino acids. The germline V gene encodes CDR1 SGHTA and CDR2 FQGNSA. DNA of the CDR3: TGTGCCAGCAGCTTAGTTGACAGGGCGCGGGCTTTCTTT. Its translation is CASSLVDRARAFF. The entire variable domain, with the rest obtained from reference TRBV7-2 and TRBJ1-1, is as follows: GAGVSQSPSNKVTEKGKDVELRCDPISGHTALYWYRQSLGQGLEFLIYFQGNSAPDKSGLPSDRFSAERTGGSVSTLTIQRTQQEDSAVYLCASSLVDRARAFFGQGTRLTVV.

The CDR3, as DNA: TGTGCCAGCAGTGCAGTCGTTAGCGGGTTGAACACCGGGGAGCTGTTTTTT. Translated, it gives CASSAVVSGLNTGELFF. The V and J genes are TRBV28 and TRBJ2-2; 7 bases line up with TRBD2. Germline lookup yields CDR1 MDHEN and CDR2 SYDVKM. The CDR3 consists of 17 residues. The ends lost 5 bases at V and 1 base at J; junction bases unmatched: 10.

The chain joins TRBV6-5 to TRBJ2-3; 14 bases agree with TRBD2. The trim removed 4 bases at V and 6 bases at J, leaving 6 bases unmatched. This CDR3 is built from 16 residues. The V gene's germline CDR1 is MNHEY and CDR2 SVGAGI. The chain's CDR3 is CASSSRTSGGPDTQYF. CDR3 bases: TGTGCCAGCAGTTCCCGGACTAGCGGGGGGCCGGATACGCAGTATTTT.

The chain combines TRBV10-3 with TRBJ2-1; 7 positions match TRBD1. CDR1 ENHRY and CDR2 SYGVKD come from the germline V gene. V was clipped by 0 bases and J by 10 bases; unmatched bases: 9. The CDR3 is 15 residues long. CDR3: CAISESTGTASEQFF. The DNA of the CDR3 is TGTGCCATCAGTGAGTCCACCGGGACAGCAAGCGAGCAGTTCTTC.

This rearrangement joins TRBV5-1 to TRBJ2-3, with D tentatively TRBD2 (5 bases). V was cut by 5 bases and J by 0 bases, with 13 bases left in between. The germline CDR1 and CDR2 sequences are SGHRS and YFSETQ. The CDR3 length is 15 residues. Here the CDR3 reads CASSEGLSSTDTQYF. The CDR3 DNA sequence: TGCGCCAGCAGTGAGGGCTTATCCAGCACAGATACGCAGTATTTT.

This clone appeared once. The V call is TRBV2, the J call TRBJ2-5, with a weak D call TRBD1 (6 bases). Trimming pared 5 bases from V and 0 bases from J, leaving 10 bases between. The CDR3 extends over 14 amino acids. Germline CDR1 reads SNHLY; CDR2 reads FYNNEI. CDR3 sequence reads: CASSLDRNQETQYF. CDR3 DNA: TGTGCCAGCAGTCTAGACAGGAACCAAGAGACCCAGTACTTC. Supplemented by reference TRBV2 and TRBJ2-5, the full variable domain reads EPEVTQTPSHQVTQMGQEVILRCVPISNHLYFYWYRQILGQKVEFLVSFYNNEISEKSEIFDDQFSVERPDGSNFTLKIRSTKLEDSAMYFCASSLDRNQETQYFGPGTRLLVL.

The chain combines TRBV19 with TRBJ1-6; D unresolved. CDR1 and CDR2 from the germline V gene are LNHDA and SQIVND (reference sequence). This CDR3 is 13 amino acids long. V dropped 8 bases and J dropped 10 bases, with 15 bases sitting between them. The CDR3 DNA follows: TGTGCCAGTTCCCAGAGTCAGGAATCACCCCTCCACTTT. It codes for CASSQSQESPLHF.

The chain recombines TRBV4-1 with TRBJ1-5; a weak D match, TRBD1 (5 bases). Germline CDR1 and CDR2: MGHRA and YSYEKL. The CDR3 totals 17 residues. Trimming left V 0 bases short and J 10 bases short, with 22 bases between. CDR3 amino acids: CASSQEPTGGASVPQHF. The CDR3, as DNA: TGCGCCAGCAGCCAAGAACCCACAGGAGGTGCGAGTGTTCCCCAGCATTTT.

The chain employs TRBV28 and TRBJ2-1, with D possibly being TRBD1 (5 bases). The V end was cut by 5 bases, the J end by 8 bases, with 22 bases between. CDR1 is MDHEN and CDR2 is SYDVKM in the germline V gene. CDR3 length: 16 amino acids. As DNA, the CDR3 is TGTGCCAGCAGTCCCCACCTCCCAGGGTCTACAGATGAGCAGTTCTTC. Protein: CASSPHLPGSTDEQFF.

The CDR3 region has the DNA TGTGCCAGCAGTTTGCCCTTACTAGCGGCGCAAGAGACCCAGTACTTC. Protein product: CASSLPLLAAQETQYF. The chain carries TRBV28 and TRBJ2-5, with TRBD2 matching over 8 bases. Germline-derived CDR1 and CDR2 are MDHEN and SYDVKM. CDR3 size: 16 residues. With V trimmed by 3 bases and J by 2 bases, 8 bases remained unmatched.

V gene TRBV20-1 combines with J gene TRBJ2-7; no reliable D call. This CDR3 region has 9 residues. V lost 6 bases, J lost 4 bases, and 4 bases lay in between. Germline V lookup: CDR1 DFQATT, CDR2 SNEGSKA (reference sequence). The CDR3 DNA reads as TGCAGTGCCACTTACGAGCAGTACTTC. Amino acids: CSATYEQYF.

The chain recombines TRBV6-1 with TRBJ1-4; D possibly corresponds to TRBD1 (6 bases). The CDR3 contains 15 residues. The V gene's germline CDR1 is MNHNS and CDR2 SASEGT. Trimming removed 0 bases at V and 7 bases at J, with 12 bases between. This CDR3 is CASSEAWGGAEKLFF. For the CDR3, the DNA is TGTGCCAGCAGTGAAGCTTGGGGGGGGGCTGAAAAACTGTTTTTT.

The chain combines TRBV6-1 with TRBJ2-3; D is ambiguous. This CDR3 spans 19 amino acids. Per the germline V gene, CDR1 is MNHNS and CDR2 is SASEGT. Trimming took 2 bases from V and 2 from J, leaving 23 bases between them. The CDR3 sequence: CASSEFSDRLYSSTDTQYF. The DNA for the CDR3 is TGTGCCAGCAGTGAATTCTCCGACCGACTCTATTCTTCCACAGATACGCAGTATTTT.

CDR3 DNA sequence: TGTGCCAGCCACGTAGCGGGGGGGCGGAATGAGCAGTTCTTC. Translating gives CASHVAGGRNEQFF. The chain links TRBV6-1 to TRBJ2-1; TRBD2 agrees at 11 bases. The CDR3 sequence is 14 residues long. V shed 8 bases and J 7 bases; nucleotides not matched to a gene: 7. The germline gives CDR1 MNHNS, CDR2 SASEGT.

The count of this clone is one. The chain couples TRBV5-1 to TRBJ2-7; 9 bases fit TRBD1. J gave up 5 bases and V 4 bases, and 10 bases lay outside the gene matches. Germline V gene lookup returns CDR1 SGHRS and CDR2 YFSETQ. The CDR3 covers 15 residues. This CDR3 reads CASSDQNRGLNEQYF. The CDR3 DNA sequence: TGCGCCAGCAGCGACCAGAACAGGGGGCTTAACGAGCAGTACTTC.

This sequence joins TRBV14 and TRBJ1-4; D gene uncertain. Germline V gives CDR1 SGHDN, CDR2 FVKESK. This CDR3 spans 15 amino acids. Trimming took 0 bases from V and 6 from J, leaving 11 bases between them. The CDR3 reads CASSQEASSYEKLFF. The CDR3 nucleotides read TGTGCCAGCAGCCAAGAGGCCAGTTCTTATGAAAAACTGTTTTTT. The whole variable domain, filled in from reference TRBV14 and TRBJ1-4, reads EAGVTQFPSHSVIEKGQTVTLRCDPISGHDNLYWYRRVMGKEIKFLLHFVKESKQDESGMPNNRFLAERTGGTYSTLKVQPAELEDSGVYFCASSQEASSYEKLFFGSGTQLSVL.

The J gene is TRBJ1-1, the V gene TRBV6-1; a possible D gene is TRBD1 (5 bases). Trimming took 7 bases from V and 1 from J, leaving 16 bases between them. CDR1 is MNHNS and CDR2 is SASEGT in the germline V gene. The CDR3 has 15 amino acids. The chain's CDR3 is CASIQGIDRNTEAFF. DNA of the CDR3: TGTGCCAGCATTCAGGGCATCGACAGGAACACTGAAGCTTTCTTT.

This sequence joins TRBV11-2 and TRBJ1-1; D gene ambiguous. Germline V lookup: CDR1 SGHAT, CDR2 FQNNGV. This CDR3 is 15 amino acids long. Trimming took 4 bases from V and 4 from J, leaving 16 bases between them. CDR3 DNA sequence: TGTGCCAGCAGCTCAATTAGAGACGGATTCACTGAAGCTTTCTTT. As protein: CASSSIRDGFTEAFF.

This rearrangement joins TRBV5-4 to TRBJ2-3; D uncertain. V lost 4 bases, J lost 4 bases, and 13 bases lay in between. Germline assignment: CDR1 SGHNT and CDR2 YYREEE (reference sequence). The CDR3 sequence is 14 residues long. CDR3 coding DNA: TGTGCCAGCAGCCCTCGGGCGACTCCAGATACGCAGTATTTT. This sequence encodes CASSPRATPDTQYF.